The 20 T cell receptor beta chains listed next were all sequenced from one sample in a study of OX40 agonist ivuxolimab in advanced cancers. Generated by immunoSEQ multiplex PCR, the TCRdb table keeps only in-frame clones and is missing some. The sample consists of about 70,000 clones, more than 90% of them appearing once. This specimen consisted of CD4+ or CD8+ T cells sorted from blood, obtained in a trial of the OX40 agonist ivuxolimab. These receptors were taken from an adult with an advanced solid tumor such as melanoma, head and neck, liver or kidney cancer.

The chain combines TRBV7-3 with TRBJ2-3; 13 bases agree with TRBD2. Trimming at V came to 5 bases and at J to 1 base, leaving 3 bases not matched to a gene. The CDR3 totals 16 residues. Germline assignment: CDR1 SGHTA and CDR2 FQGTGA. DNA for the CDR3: TGTGCCAGCAGCCGGGGACTAGCGGGGCGCACAGATACGCAGTATTTT. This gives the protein CASSRGLAGRTDTQYF. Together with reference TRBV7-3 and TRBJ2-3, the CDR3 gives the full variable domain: GAGVSQTPSNKVTEKGKYVELRCDPISGHTALYWYRQSLGQGPEFLIYFQGTGAADDSGLPNDRFFAVRPEGSVSTLKIQRTERGDSAVYLCASSRGLAGRTDTQYFGPGTRLTVL.

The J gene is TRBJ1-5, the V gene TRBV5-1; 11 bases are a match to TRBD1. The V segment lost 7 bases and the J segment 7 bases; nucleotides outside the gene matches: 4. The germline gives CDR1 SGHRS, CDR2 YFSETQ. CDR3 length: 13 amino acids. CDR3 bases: TGCGCCAGCGGACAGGGGGCCGACCAGCCCCAGCATTTT. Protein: CASGQGADQPQHF.

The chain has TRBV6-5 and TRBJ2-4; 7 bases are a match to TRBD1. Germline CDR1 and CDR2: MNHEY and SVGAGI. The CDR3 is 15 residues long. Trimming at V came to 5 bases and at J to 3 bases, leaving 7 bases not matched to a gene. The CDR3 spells CASSPTGAGKNIQYF. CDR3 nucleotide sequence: TGTGCCAGCAGTCCTACAGGGGCCGGCAAAAACATTCAGTACTTC.

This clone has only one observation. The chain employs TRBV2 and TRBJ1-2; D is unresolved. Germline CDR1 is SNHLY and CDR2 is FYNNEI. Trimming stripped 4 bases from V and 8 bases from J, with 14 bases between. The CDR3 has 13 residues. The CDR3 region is CASSGTPAWGYTF. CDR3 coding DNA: TGTGCCAGCAGTGGGACCCCGGCTTGGGGCTACACCTTC. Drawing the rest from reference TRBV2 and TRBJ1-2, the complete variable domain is EPEVTQTPSHQVTQMGQEVILRCVPISNHLYFYWYRQILGQKVEFLVSFYNNEISEKSEIFDDQFSVERPDGSNFTLKIRSTKLEDSAMYFCASSGTPAWGYTFGSGTRLTVV.

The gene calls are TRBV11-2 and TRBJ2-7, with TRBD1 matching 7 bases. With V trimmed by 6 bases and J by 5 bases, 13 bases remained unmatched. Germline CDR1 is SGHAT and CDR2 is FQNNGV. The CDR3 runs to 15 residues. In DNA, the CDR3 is TGTGCCAGCAGTACAAGGGGGCGTAATAGTAACGAGCAGTACTTC. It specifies CASSTRGRNSNEQYF.

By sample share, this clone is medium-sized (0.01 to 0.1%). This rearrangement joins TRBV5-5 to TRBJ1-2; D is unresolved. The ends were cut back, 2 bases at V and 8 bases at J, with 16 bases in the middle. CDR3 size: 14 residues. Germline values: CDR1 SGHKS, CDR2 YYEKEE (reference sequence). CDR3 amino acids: CASSLAQQVSGYTF. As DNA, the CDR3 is TGTGCCAGCAGCTTAGCCCAGCAGGTTTCCGGCTACACCTTC.

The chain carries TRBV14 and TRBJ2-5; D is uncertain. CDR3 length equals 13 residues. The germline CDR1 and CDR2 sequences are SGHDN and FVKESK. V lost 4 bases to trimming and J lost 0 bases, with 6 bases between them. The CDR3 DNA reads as TGTGCCAGCAGCCGGGGTTACCAAGAGACCCAGTACTTC. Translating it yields CASSRGYQETQYF.

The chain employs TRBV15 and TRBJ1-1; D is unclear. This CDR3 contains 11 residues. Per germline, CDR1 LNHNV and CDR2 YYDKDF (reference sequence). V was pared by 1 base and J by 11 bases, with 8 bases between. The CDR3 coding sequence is TGTGCCACCAGCAGAGGAACAGTGGCTTTCTTT. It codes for CATSRGTVAFF.

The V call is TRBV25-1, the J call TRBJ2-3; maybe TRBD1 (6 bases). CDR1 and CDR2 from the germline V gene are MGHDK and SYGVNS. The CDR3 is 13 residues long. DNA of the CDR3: TGTGCTTCCAGGGGATTAAGCACAGATACGCAGTATTTT. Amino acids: CASRGLSTDTQYF. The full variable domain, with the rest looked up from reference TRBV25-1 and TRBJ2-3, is EADIYQTPRYLVIGTGKKITLECSQTMGHDKMYWYQQDPGMELHLIHYSYGVNSTEKGDLSSESTVSRIRTEHFPLTLESARPSHTSQYLCASRGLSTDTQYFGPGTRLTVL.

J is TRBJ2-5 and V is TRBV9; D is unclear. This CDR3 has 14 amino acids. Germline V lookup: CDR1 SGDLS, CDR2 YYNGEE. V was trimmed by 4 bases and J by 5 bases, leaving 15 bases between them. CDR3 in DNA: TGTGCCAGCAGCCCGAGGCCAAACGGGGAGACCCAGTACTTC. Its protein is CASSPRPNGETQYF.

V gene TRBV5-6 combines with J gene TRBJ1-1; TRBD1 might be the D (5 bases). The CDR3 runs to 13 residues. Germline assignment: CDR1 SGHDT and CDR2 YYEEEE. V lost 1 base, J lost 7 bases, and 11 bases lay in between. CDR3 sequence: CASSLRPRGEAFF. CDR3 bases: TGTGCCAGCAGCTTGAGGCCAAGGGGTGAAGCTTTCTTT.

The chain's CDR3 is CASRPGAGNQPQHF. CDR3 nucleotides: TGTGCCAGCAGACCGGGGGCTGGCAATCAGCCCCAGCATTTT. V and J are TRBV2 and TRBJ1-5; possible D gene TRBD1, 6 bases. The CDR3 has 14 amino acids. CDR1 is SNHLY and CDR2 is FYNNEI in the germline V gene. Trimming left V 6 bases short and J 2 bases short, with 11 bases between.

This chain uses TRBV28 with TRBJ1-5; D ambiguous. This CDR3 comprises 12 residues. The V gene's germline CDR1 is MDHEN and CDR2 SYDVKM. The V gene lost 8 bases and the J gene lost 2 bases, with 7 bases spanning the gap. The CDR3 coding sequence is TGTGCCAGCGCGACGGGCAATCAGCCCCAGCATTTT. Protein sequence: CASATGNQPQHF.

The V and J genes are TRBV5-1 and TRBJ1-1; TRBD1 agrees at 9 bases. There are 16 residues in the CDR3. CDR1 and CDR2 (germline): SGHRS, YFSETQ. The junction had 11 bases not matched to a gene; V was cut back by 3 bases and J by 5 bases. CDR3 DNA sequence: TGCGCCAGCAGCTCTAACCCACAGGGGGCGTTTACTGAAGCTTTCTTT. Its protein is CASSSNPQGAFTEAFF.

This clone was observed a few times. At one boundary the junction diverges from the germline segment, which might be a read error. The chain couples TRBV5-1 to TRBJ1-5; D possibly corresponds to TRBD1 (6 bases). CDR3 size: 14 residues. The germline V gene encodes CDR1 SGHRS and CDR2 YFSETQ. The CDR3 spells CASRLDSSNQPQHF. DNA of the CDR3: TGCGCCAGCAGGTTGGACAGTTCCAATCAGCCCCAGCATTTT.

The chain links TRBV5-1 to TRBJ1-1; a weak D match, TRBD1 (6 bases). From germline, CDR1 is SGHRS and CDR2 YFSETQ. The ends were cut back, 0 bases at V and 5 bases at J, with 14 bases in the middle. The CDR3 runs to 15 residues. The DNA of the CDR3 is TGCGCCAGCAGCTTGGACCCAGGGGAAGGGACTGAAGCTTTCTTT. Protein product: CASSLDPGEGTEAFF.

CDR3 nucleotide sequence: TGCGCCCTCGGGACTAGCGAAACAGATACGCAGTATTTT. Its translation: CALGTSETDTQYF. The rearrangement joins TRBV10-2 to TRBJ2-3; the match to TRBD2 covers 10 bases. Looked up from germline, CDR1 is WSHSY and CDR2 is SAAADI. V trimming: 11 bases; J trimming: 3 bases; junction bases outside the gene matches: 5. CDR3 length equals 13 residues.

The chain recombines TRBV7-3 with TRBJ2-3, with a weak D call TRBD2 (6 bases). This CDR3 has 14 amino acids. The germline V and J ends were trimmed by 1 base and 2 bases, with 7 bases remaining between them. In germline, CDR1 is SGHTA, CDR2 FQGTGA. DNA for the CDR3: TGTGCCAGCAGCTTAAGGGGGGACACAGATACGCAGTATTTT. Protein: CASSLRGDTDTQYF.

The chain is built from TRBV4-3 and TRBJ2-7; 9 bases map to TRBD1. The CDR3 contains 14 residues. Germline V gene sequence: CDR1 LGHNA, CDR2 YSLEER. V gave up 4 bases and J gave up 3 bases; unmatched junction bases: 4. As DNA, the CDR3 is TGCGCCAGCAGCCTGGGGACAGGGAACTACGAGCAGTACTTC. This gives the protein CASSLGTGNYEQYF.

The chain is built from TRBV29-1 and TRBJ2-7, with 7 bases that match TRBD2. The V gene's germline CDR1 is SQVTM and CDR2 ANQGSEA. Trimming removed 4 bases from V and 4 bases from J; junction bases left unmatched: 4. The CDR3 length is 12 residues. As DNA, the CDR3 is TGCAGCGTTGTGGGAGGGAGATACGAGCAGTACTTC. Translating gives CSVVGGRYEQYF.